This T cell receptor (beta chain) was sequenced during a study of blood T cell repertoires in COVID-19. The wider study: Some COVID-19 samples were acute and others convalescent; all came from the United States, Italy and Spain.

Profiling relied on immunoSEQ multiplex PCR, and the TCRdb table lists in-frame clones only, not all of them. The sample shows approximately 120,000 clones, less than 90% of them seen only once. V was pared by 5 bases and J by 10 bases, with 12 bases of the junction left unmatched. Germline lookup yields CDR1 SGHTA and CDR2 FQGTGA. The CDR3 contains 17 residues. This chain uses TRBV7-3 with TRBJ2-1; 15 bases fit TRBD2. Input material: peripheral blood. The clonotype originates from a woman aged 60-70 years with acute or convalescent COVID-19. CDR3 amino acids: CASSLQGGLAGGGEQFF. In DNA, the CDR3 is TGTGCCAGCAGCCTCCAGGGGGGACTAGCGGGAGGAGGGGAGCAGTTCTTC. The variable domain in full, completed from reference TRBV7-3 and TRBJ2-1, reads GAGVSQTPSNKVTEKGKYVELRCDPISGHTALYWYRQSLGQGPEFLIYFQGTGAADDSGLPNDRFFAVRPEGSVSTLKIQRTERGDSAVYLCASSLQGGLAGGGEQFFGPGTRLTVL.